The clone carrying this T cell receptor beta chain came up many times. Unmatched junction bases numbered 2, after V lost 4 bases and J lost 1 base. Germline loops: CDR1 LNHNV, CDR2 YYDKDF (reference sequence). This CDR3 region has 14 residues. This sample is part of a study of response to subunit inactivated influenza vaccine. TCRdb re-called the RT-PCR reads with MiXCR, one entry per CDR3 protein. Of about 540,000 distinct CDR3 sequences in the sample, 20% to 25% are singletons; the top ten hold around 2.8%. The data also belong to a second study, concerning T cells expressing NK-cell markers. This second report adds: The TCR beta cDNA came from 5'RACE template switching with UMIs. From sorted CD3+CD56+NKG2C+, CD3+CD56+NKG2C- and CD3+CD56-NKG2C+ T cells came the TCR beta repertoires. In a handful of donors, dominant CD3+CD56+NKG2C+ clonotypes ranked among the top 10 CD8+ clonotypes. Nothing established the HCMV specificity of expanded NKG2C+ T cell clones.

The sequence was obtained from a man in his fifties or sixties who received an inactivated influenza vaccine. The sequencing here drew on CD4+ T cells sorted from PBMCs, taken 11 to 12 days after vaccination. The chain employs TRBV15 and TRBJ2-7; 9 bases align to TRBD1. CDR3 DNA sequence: TGTGCCACCAGCAAGACAGGGGGGTCCTACGAGCAGTACTTC. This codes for CATSKTGGSYEQYF.